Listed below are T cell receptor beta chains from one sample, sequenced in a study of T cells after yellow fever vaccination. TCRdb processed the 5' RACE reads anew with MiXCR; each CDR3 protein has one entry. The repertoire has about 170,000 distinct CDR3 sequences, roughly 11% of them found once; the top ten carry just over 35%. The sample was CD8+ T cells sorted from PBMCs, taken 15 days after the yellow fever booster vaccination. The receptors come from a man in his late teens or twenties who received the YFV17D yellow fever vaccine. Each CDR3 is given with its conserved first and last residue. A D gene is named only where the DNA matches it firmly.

CASPNGTGGIYGYTF	TRBD1	TRBV7-9
CARGLLLRDRTTNTGELFF	TRBD1	TRBV12-5
CASSQDAFKKETQYF	NA	TRBV4-3
CASSVAGFAYNSPLHF	NA	TRBV9
CASSQEHSGDWLDTQYF	TRBD2	TRBV4-1
CASSLFGGEAFF	NA	TRBV5-1
CASSRTDYSNQPQHF	NA	TRBV6-2/TRBV6-3
CSARDKGREQFF	NA	TRBV20-1
CASSLAGANYGYTF	NA	TRBV28
CASSQTVNQPQHF	NA	TRBV12-3/TRBV12-4
CASSHRGGAYNEQFF	TRBD2	TRBV14
CASSAIANTGELFF	NA	TRBV7-9
CASSAYVGETQYF	NA	TRBV7-6
CASSVVAGGRNNEQFF	TRBD2	TRBV9
CASSLGQGWGETQYF	TRBD1	TRBV7-6
CASSPGQGDNSPLHF	TRBD1	TRBV4-2
CASSVGSSYEQFF	NA	TRBV9
CASRGTSGVGGYEQYF	TRBD2	TRBV12-3/TRBV12-4
CASSHEGPMNTEAFF	NA	TRBV6-5
CASPTGGGGNQPQHF	NA	TRBV3-2
CASSLALAGRDAEAFF	NA	TRBV5-6
CASSYSGSPDTQYF	NA	TRBV6-5
CASSGREYSPLHF	NA	TRBV7-2
CASSLRTSGNQETQYF	TRBD2	TRBV18
CASSSGVLTEQFF	TRBD2	TRBV27
CASSLGGLTEAFF	NA	TRBV7-9
CASSSQSDDTYNEQFF	NA	TRBV7-8
CATSDSTRLGTVTDTQYF	NA	TRBV24-1
CASSYTRSGTEAFF	NA	TRBV6-2/TRBV6-3
CASSDRGKAGEQYF	NA	TRBV6-1
CSAREAGGHVDEQFF	TRBD2	TRBV20-1
CASFGQGLYYGYTF	NA	TRBV19
CASSQEAGGALNNEQFF	TRBD2	TRBV3-1
CASSQDFPRNYGYTF	NA	TRBV4-3
CASRRWGSYNSPLHF	NA	TRBV13
CASRTGRWGYTF	NA	TRBV12-3/TRBV12-4
CASSYIGQGEKAYGYTF	TRBD1	TRBV6-5
CASSLEAGNYEQYF	NA	TRBV5-4
CASSWTGGPMNTEAFF	TRBD1	TRBV19
CASSPFWSRGETQYF	NA	TRBV4-2